The clone carrying this T cell receptor (beta chain) has only a few counts. Its antigen is still unknown. Looked up from germline, CDR1 is SGHRS and CDR2 is YFSETQ. This CDR3 region has 16 residues. V was pared by 0 bases and J by 1 base, with 13 bases between. MiXCR was run by TCRdb on the RT-PCR reads, yielding one entry per CDR3 protein. Here the sample spans 450,000 to 550,000 distinct CDR3 sequences, less than 30% being singletons. The entry originates in a study of response to subunit inactivated influenza vaccine. Findings of the study overall: The authors offered the suggestion that each seasonal influenza vaccination recruits few new T cells.

The chain joins TRBV5-1 to TRBJ1-2, with D perhaps TRBD1 (5 bases). The TCR originated in a man between 45 and 60 years old who received an inactivated influenza vaccine. The sample here was CD4+ T cells sorted from PBMCs, taken more than 4 days after vaccination. The CDR3 is CASSLGQGTLNYGYTF. The DNA for the CDR3 is TGCGCCAGCAGCTTGGGGCAAGGGACCCTTAACTATGGCTACACCTTC.